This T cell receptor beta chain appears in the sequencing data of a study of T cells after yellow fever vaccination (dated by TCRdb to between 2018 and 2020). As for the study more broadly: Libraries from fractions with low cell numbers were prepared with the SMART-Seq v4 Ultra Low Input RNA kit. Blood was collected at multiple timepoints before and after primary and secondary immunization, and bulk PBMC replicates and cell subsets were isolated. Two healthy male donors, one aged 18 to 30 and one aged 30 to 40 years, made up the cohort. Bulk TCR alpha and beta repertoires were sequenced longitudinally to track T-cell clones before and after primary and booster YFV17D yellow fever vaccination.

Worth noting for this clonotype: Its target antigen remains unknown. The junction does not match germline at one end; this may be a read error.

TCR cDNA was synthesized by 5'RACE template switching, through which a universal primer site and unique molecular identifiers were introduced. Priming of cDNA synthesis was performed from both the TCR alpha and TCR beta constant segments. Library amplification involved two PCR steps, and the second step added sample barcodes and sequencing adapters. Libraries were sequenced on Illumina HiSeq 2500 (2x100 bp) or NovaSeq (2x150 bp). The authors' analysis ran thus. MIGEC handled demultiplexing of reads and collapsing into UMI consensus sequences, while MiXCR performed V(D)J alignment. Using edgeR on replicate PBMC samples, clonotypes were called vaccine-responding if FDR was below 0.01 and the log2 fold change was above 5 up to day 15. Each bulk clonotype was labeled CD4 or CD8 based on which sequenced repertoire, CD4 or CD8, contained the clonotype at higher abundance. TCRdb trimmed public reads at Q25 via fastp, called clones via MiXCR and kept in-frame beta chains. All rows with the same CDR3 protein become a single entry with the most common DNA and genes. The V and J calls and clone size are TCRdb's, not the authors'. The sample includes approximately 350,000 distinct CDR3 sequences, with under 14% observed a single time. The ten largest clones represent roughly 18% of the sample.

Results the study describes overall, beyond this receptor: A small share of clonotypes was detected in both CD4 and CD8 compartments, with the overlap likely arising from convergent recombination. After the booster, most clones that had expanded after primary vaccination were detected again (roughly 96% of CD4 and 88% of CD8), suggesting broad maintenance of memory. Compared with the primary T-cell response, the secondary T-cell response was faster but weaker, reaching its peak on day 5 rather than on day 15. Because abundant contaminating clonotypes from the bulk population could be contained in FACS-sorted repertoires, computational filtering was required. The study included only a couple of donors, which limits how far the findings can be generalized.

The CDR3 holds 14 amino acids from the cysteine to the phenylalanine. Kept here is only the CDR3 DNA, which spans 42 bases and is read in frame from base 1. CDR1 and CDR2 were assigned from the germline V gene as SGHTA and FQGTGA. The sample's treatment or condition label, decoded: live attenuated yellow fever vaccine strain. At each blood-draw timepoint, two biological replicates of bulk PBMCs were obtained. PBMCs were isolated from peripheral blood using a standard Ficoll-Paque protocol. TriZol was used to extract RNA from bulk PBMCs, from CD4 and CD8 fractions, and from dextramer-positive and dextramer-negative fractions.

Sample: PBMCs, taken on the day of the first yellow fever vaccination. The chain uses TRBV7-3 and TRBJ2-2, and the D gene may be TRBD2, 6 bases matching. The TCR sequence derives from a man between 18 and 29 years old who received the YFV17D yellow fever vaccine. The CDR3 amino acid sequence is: CASSYGGETGVLFF. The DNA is TGTGCCAGCAGTTACGGAGGGGAAACCGGGGTGCTGTTTTTT.